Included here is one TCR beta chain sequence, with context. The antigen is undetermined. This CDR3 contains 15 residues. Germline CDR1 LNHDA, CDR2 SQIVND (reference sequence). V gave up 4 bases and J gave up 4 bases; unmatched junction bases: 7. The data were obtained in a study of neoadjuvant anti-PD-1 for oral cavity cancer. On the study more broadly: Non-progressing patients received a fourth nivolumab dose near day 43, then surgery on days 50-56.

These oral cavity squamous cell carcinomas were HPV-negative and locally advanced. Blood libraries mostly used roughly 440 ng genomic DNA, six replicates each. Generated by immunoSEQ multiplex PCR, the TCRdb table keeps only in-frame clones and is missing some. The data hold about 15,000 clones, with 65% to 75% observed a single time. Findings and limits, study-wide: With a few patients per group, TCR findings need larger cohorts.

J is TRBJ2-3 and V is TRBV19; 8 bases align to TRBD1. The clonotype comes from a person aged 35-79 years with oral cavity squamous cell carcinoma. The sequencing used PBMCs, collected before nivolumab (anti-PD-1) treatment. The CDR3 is CASSKETGVPDTQYF. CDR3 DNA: TGTGCCAGTAGTAAGGAGACAGGGGTACCAGATACGCAGTATTTT.